The 21 T cell receptor beta chains listed next were all sequenced from one sample in a study of shared clonotypes between healthy human individuals. The method was immunoSEQ multiplex PCR; TCRdb's version includes in-frame clones alone and lacks a portion of them. The table includes 2 million to 2.5 million clones, approximately 95% detected once. In the naive CD8 group, cells lacked CD45RO and were positively selected for CCR7, so terminally differentiated effector memory CD45RA+ cells were left out. Sequencing used naive CD8+ T cells sorted from blood. The source of these receptors is a man between 18 and 29 years old in good health.

The chain carries TRBV7-3 and TRBJ1-2, with TRBD1 as a possible D gene (6 bases). The CDR3 sequence is 13 residues long. Germline V CDR1 and CDR2: SGHTA, FQGTGA. V was trimmed by 2 bases and J by 6 bases, leaving 10 bases between them. The CDR3 spells CASSLSGEHGYTF. For the CDR3, the DNA is TGTGCCAGCAGCTTATCAGGGGAACATGGCTACACCTTC.

V and J are TRBV7-2 and TRBJ2-7; maybe TRBD2 (6 bases). This CDR3 contains 12 residues. The V gene lost 4 bases and the J gene lost 4 bases, with 8 bases spanning the gap. Germline V gene lookup returns CDR1 SGHTA and CDR2 FQGNSA. CDR3 nucleotides: TGTGCCAGCAGCTCGGACTATTACGAGCAGTACTTC. Residues: CASSSDYYEQYF.

The chain joins TRBV7-9 to TRBJ2-7, with no clear D. Germline V gives CDR1 SEHNR, CDR2 FQNEAQ (reference sequence). The CDR3 has 13 residues. V was clipped by 1 base and J by 6 bases, with 10 bases between them. The CDR3 reads CASSLEGNPEQYF. As DNA, the CDR3 is TGTGCCAGCAGCTTAGAAGGGAACCCCGAGCAGTACTTC.

The chain has TRBV11-1 and TRBJ1-1, with 8 bases identical to TRBD1. V gave up 5 bases and J gave up 7 bases; unmatched junction bases: 6. Germline loops: CDR1 SGHAT, CDR2 FQDESV (reference sequence). This CDR3 is 13 amino acids long. This chain's CDR3 is CASSLDRVDEAFF. For the CDR3, the DNA is TGTGCCAGCAGCCTGGACAGGGTGGATGAAGCTTTCTTT. The variable domain in full, with the rest retrieved from reference TRBV11-1 and TRBJ1-1, is EAEVAQSPRYKITEKSQAVAFWCDPISGHATLYWYRQILGQGPELLVQFQDESVVDDSQLPKDRFSAERLKGVDSTLKIQPAELGDSAMYLCASSLDRVDEAFFGQGTRLTVV.

V is TRBV28 and J is TRBJ2-7, with D perhaps TRBD1 or TRBD2 (5 bases each). CDR3 size: 15 residues. Trimming removed 7 bases from V and 2 bases from J, with 18 bases in between. From germline, CDR1 is MDHEN and CDR2 SYDVKM. The CDR3 loop is CASNLRGPPTYEQYF. The CDR3 coding sequence is TGTGCCAGCAACCTAAGGGGACCTCCAACCTACGAGCAGTACTTC.

This clone was observed a handful of times. The V and J genes are TRBV7-3 and TRBJ1-2; TRBD1 matches at 8 bases. The germline V gene has CDR1 SGHTA and CDR2 FQGTGA. The CDR3 length is 17 residues. Trimming at V came to 4 bases and at J to 4 bases, leaving 14 bases not matched to a gene. CDR3 DNA: TGTGCCAGCAGCTCCGGATCCCGGGACAGGAAATGCTATGGCTACACCTTC. It translates to CASSSGSRDRKCYGYTF.

The chain has TRBV6-6 and TRBJ1-1; D is unclear. Trimming removed 7 bases from V and 0 bases from J, with 9 bases in between. CDR1 is MNHNY and CDR2 is SVGAGI in the germline V gene (reference sequence). CDR3 length equals 13 residues. The CDR3 loop reads CASTSTLNTEAFF. DNA for the CDR3: TGTGCCAGCACCTCGACCCTGAACACTGAAGCTTTCTTT.

V usage is TRBV19 and J usage is TRBJ2-7; D remains ambiguous. There are 14 residues in the CDR3. With 7 bases removed from V and 2 bases from J, the gap between germline ends came to 15 bases. Germline V CDR1 and CDR2: LNHDA, SQIVND (reference sequence). CDR3 sequence (DNA): TGTGCCAGTAAAAAGGCAACCTCGACCTACGAGCAGTACTTC. This codes for CASKKATSTYEQYF.

This clone has only one observation. The chain is built from TRBV2 and TRBJ1-3; D is undetermined. CDR3 size: 15 residues. Trimming pared 4 bases from V and 0 bases from J, leaving 10 bases between. Germline V CDR1 and CDR2: SNHLY, FYNNEI. CDR3 DNA: TGTGCCAGCAGTGGGCTGATACACTCTGGAAACACCATATATTTT. It encodes CASSGLIHSGNTIYF.

The V and J genes are TRBV5-6 and TRBJ1-4, with a weak D call TRBD1 (6 bases). CDR1 and CDR2 (germline): SGHDT, YYEEEE. The CDR3 runs to 16 residues. V dropped 5 bases and J dropped 0 bases, with 14 bases sitting between them. The CDR3 DNA follows: TGTGCCAGCAGTTTGACGACAGGATCAACTAATGAAAAACTGTTTTTT. As protein: CASSLTTGSTNEKLFF.

The chain uses TRBV4-3 and TRBJ2-2; 7 bases line up with TRBD2. Losses at the gene ends were 4 bases for V and 2 bases for J; bases not matched to a gene: 13. CDR3 length: 18 residues. CDR1 LGHNA and CDR2 YSLEER come from the germline V gene. The CDR3 DNA reads TGCGCCAGCAGCCCTTTCTGGGGGGAGGGAGTCAACACCGGGGAGCTGTTTTTT. Translating gives CASSPFWGEGVNTGELFF.

The chain combines TRBV5-1 with TRBJ2-7; tentatively, D is TRBD1 (6 bases). This CDR3 comprises 13 residues. V was cut by 3 bases and J by 3 bases, with 10 bases left in between. Germline CDR1 SGHRS, CDR2 YFSETQ. CDR3 sequence: CASSSGAGYEQYF. For the CDR3, the DNA is TGCGCCAGCAGCTCAGGGGCCGGCTACGAGCAGTACTTC.

A note on this clone: Other DNA sequences in the sample encode the same CDR3. The chain combines TRBV4-1 with TRBJ1-1; D may be TRBD1 (5 bases). V shed 4 bases and J shed 3 bases, with 9 bases lying between them. The CDR3 length is 13 residues. Germline loops: CDR1 MGHRA, CDR2 YSYEKL. The CDR3 sequence: CASSPVGDTEAFF. The CDR3 nucleotides read TGCGCCAGCAGCCCGGTGGGGGACACTGAAGCTTTCTTT.

J is TRBJ1-4 and V is TRBV9, with D possibly TRBD1 on 6 matching bases. V lost 5 bases and J 3 bases, leaving 11 bases between the germline ends. This CDR3 spans 14 amino acids. CDR1 is SGDLS and CDR2 is YYNGEE in the germline V gene. CDR3 sequence reads: CASSVGAANEKLFF. For the CDR3, the DNA is TGTGCCAGCAGTGTGGGGGCAGCTAATGAAAAACTGTTTTTT.

The J gene is TRBJ2-4, the V gene TRBV6-6, with a weak D call TRBD2 (5 bases). V was shortened by 5 bases and J by 8 bases, with 13 bases between the two germline ends. Germline V lookup: CDR1 MNHNY, CDR2 SVGAGI (reference sequence). The CDR3 runs 13 residues. The chain's CDR3 is CASSRLDWDIQYF. In nucleotides, the CDR3 is TGTGCCAGCAGTAGACTGGACTGGGACATTCAGTACTTC.

The chain combines TRBV4-1 with TRBJ1-4; perhaps TRBD1 as D (5 bases). Trimming shortened V by 3 bases and J by 13 bases, and 15 bases separated the two germline ends. CDR1 is MGHRA and CDR2 is YSYEKL in the germline V gene. This CDR3 has 13 amino acids. The CDR3 DNA is TGCGCCAGCAGCCACGGCCCACAGGCAAGACTGTTTTTT. It translates to CASSHGPQARLFF.

The V call is TRBV27, the J call TRBJ2-7; D unresolved. The germline V gene has CDR1 MNHEY and CDR2 SMNVEV (reference sequence). The CDR3 loop spans 13 amino acids. V was cut by 4 bases and J by 3 bases, with 10 bases left in between. In nucleotides, the CDR3 is TGTGCCAGCAGTTCTCGGGCCTTCTACGAGCAGTACTTC. It is translated as CASSSRAFYEQYF.

Remarks on this clone: Within the sample, other DNA sequences also encode this same CDR3. The gene calls are TRBV5-1 and TRBJ1-1; the D is unclear. V gave up 4 bases and J gave up 0 bases, with 13 bases separating them. Germline V lookup: CDR1 SGHRS, CDR2 YFSETQ. This CDR3 contains 15 residues. The CDR3 here is CASSPRQGLNTEAFF. In nucleotides, the CDR3 is TGCGCCAGCAGCCCGAGACAAGGATTGAACACTGAAGCTTTCTTT. Full variable domain (outside the CDR3, taken from reference TRBV5-1 and TRBJ1-1): KAGVTQTPRYLIKTRGQQVTLSCSPISGHRSVSWYQQTPGQGLQFLFEYFSETQRNKGNFPGRFSGRQFSNSRSEMNVSTLELGDSALYLCASSPRQGLNTEAFFGQGTRLTVV.

V usage is TRBV5-8 and J usage is TRBJ2-3; possible D gene TRBD1, 6 bases. Germline CDR1 and CDR2: SGHTS and YDEGEE. V was shortened by 2 bases and J by 4 bases, with 14 bases between the two germline ends. CDR3 size: 15 residues. The CDR3 DNA is TGTGCCAGCAGCTTAAGAAGGCAGGGGTCAGATACGCAGTATTTT. Protein sequence: CASSLRRQGSDTQYF.

The chain joins TRBV28 to TRBJ1-1; a possible D gene is TRBD1 (6 bases). V lost 4 bases, J lost 2 bases, and 23 bases lay in between. Germline CDR1 and CDR2: MDHEN and SYDVKM. This CDR3 has 18 residues. For the CDR3, the DNA is TGTGCCAGCAGTTCTCCGGACCTCACGGGACACCTAAACACTGAAGCTTTCTTT. Its protein is CASSSPDLTGHLNTEAFF.

The chain couples TRBV5-6 to TRBJ2-1; TRBD2 matches at 10 bases. Germline loops: CDR1 SGHDT, CDR2 YYEEEE. V trimming: 0 bases; J trimming: 2 bases; junction bases outside the gene matches: 2. This CDR3 spans 16 amino acids. Here the CDR3 reads CASSLASGSTYNEQFF. In DNA, the CDR3 is TGTGCCAGCAGCTTGGCTAGCGGGAGCACCTACAATGAGCAGTTCTTC.